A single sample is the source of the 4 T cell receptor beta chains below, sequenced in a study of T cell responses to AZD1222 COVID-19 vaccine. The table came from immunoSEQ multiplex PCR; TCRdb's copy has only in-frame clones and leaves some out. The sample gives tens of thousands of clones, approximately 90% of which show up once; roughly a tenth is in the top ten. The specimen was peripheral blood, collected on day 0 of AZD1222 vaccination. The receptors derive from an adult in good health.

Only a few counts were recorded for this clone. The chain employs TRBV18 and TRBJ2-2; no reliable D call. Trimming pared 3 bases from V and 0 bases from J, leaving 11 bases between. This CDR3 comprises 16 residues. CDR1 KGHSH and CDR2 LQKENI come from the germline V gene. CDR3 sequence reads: CASSPRQSANTGELFF. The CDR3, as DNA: TGTGCCAGCTCACCTCGGCAGAGCGCGAACACCGGGGAGCTGTTTTTT. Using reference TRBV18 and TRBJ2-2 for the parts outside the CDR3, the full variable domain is NAGVMQNPRHLVRRRGQEARLRCSPMKGHSHVYWYRQLPEEGLKFMVYLQKENIIDESGMPKERFSAEFPKEGPSILRIQQVVRGDSAAYFCASSPRQSANTGELFFGEGSRLTVL.

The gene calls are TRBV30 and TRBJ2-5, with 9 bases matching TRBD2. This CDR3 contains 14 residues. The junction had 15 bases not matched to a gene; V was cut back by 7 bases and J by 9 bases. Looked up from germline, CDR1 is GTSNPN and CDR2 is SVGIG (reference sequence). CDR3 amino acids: CAFDPTSGYGSQYF. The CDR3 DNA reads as TGTGCCTTCGACCCGACTAGCGGTTATGGTTCCCAGTACTTC.

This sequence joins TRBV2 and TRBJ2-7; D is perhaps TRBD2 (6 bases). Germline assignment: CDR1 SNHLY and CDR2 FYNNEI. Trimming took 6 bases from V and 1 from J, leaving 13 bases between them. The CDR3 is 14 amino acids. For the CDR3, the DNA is TGTGCCAGCAGGGAGACCGGACTATCCTACGAGCAGTACTTC. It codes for CASRETGLSYEQYF. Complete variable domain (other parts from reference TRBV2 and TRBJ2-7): EPEVTQTPSHQVTQMGQEVILRCVPISNHLYFYWYRQILGQKVEFLVSFYNNEISEKSEIFDDQFSVERPDGSNFTLKIRSTKLEDSAMYFCASRETGLSYEQYFGPGTRLTVT.

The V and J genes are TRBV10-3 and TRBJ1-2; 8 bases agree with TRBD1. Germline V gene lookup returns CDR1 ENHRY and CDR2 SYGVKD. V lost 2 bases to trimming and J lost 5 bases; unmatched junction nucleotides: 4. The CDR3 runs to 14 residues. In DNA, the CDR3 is TGTGCCATCAGTGAGGGACAGGGAGGGTATGGCTACACCTTC. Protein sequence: CAISEGQGGYGYTF.